Sequencing of this T cell receptor (beta chain) was carried out in a study of metastatic and nonmetastatic thyroid tumors. No treatment had been given to any patient before thyroid surgery. This CDR3 has 14 amino acids. V was cut by 5 bases and J by 4 bases, with 13 bases left in between. This clone was counted only a few times. TCRdb reprocessed the PCR reads via MiXCR. This table holds some 20,000 clones, 27% found once. Specimen: blood. The V call is TRBV12-3 or TRBV12-4, the J call TRBJ2-3, with D perhaps matching TRBD1 (5 bases). This TCR was sampled from a female donor with papillary thyroid cancer or a benign thyroid nodule (not recorded which). Some clones in this sample may be carry-over from other donors' samples. CDR3 protein: CASSGQLDADTQYF. The CDR3 DNA is TGTGCCAGCAGTGGACAATTAGATGCAGATACGCAGTATTTT.